A single sample is the source of the 32 T cell receptor beta chains below, sequenced in a study of T cell changes during pregnancy in multiple sclerosis. Some clones are missing from TCRdb's copy, which holds only in-frame ones; the method was immunoSEQ multiplex PCR. This table has roughly 63,000 clones, roughly 91% appearing once. The source was peripheral blood, collected in the second trimester of pregnancy. These receptors all come from a female donor in good health, enrolled as a control in a pregnancy study.

This clone turned up a few times. This sequence joins TRBV6-6 and TRBJ1-1; no clear D. From germline, CDR1 is MNHNY and CDR2 SVGAGI (reference sequence). This CDR3 is 12 amino acids long. Deletions cut 6 bases from V and 5 bases from J, with 10 bases between. The CDR3 spells CASSPRETEAFF. CDR3 coding DNA: TGTGCCAGCAGCCCTAGGGAGACTGAAGCTTTCTTT.

The CDR3 is CASSQGSDQETQYF. CDR3 DNA: TGTGCCAGCAGCCAAGGGAGTGACCAAGAGACCCAGTACTTC. This chain joins TRBV4-2 and TRBJ2-5; no definite D call. The CDR3 loop spans 14 amino acids. Trimming left V 1 base short and J 0 bases short, with 6 bases between. Germline V gene lookup returns CDR1 LGHNA and CDR2 YNFKEQ.

CDR3 sequence reads: CASSQTGANVLTF. The CDR3 nucleotides read TGCGCCAGCAGTCAGACTGGGGCCAACGTCCTGACTTTC. The chain uses TRBV5-1 and TRBJ2-6; D remains ambiguous. The CDR3 length is 13 residues. V shed 5 bases and J shed 2 bases, with 5 bases lying between them. The V gene's germline CDR1 is SGHRS and CDR2 YFSETQ.

The genes are TRBV29-1 and TRBJ2-5; 10 bases match TRBD2. CDR1 and CDR2 from the germline V gene are SQVTM and ANQGSEA. The trim removed 4 bases at V and 2 bases at J, leaving 10 bases unmatched. CDR3 length: 16 residues. The CDR3 loop is CSVGLAASGSQETQYF. In nucleotides, the CDR3 is TGCAGCGTTGGGTTAGCCGCTAGCGGGAGTCAAGAGACCCAGTACTTC.

The chain is built from TRBV5-4 and TRBJ2-3; 10 nucleotides line up with TRBD2. The germline gives CDR1 SGHNT, CDR2 YYREEE (reference sequence). The CDR3 loop spans 18 amino acids. V lost 7 bases and J lost 2; bases outside the gene matches: 16. The CDR3 DNA reads TGTGCCAGCGCGACGAGCCTAGCGGGGGCCTCCTACACAGATACGCAGTATTTT. Translating it yields CASATSLAGASYTDTQYF.

The chain carries TRBV5-4 and TRBJ2-5, with a tentative D call TRBD1 (6 bases). This CDR3 is 14 amino acids long. V dropped 2 bases and J dropped 5 bases, with 13 bases sitting between them. CDR1 and CDR2 (germline): SGHNT, YYREEE (reference sequence). The CDR3 DNA follows: TGTGCCAGCAGCTTAGGACAGCTTGGGGAGACCCAGTACTTC. Amino acid sequence: CASSLGQLGETQYF.

The chain is built from TRBV5-1 and TRBJ1-2; no definite D call. V lost 0 bases and J lost 8, with 17 bases in between. The CDR3 is made up of 15 amino acids. Germline CDR1 SGHRS, CDR2 YFSETQ. CDR3 sequence (DNA): TGCGCCAGCAGCTTGGGGATTGGGCAGGTTGAAGGCTACACCTTC. Translation: CASSLGIGQVEGYTF.

The chain links TRBV4-2 to TRBJ2-1, with D tentatively TRBD2 (5 bases). V shed 1 base and J shed 5 bases, with 15 bases lying between them. Germline values: CDR1 LGHNA, CDR2 YNFKEQ. There are 16 residues in the CDR3. The DNA of the CDR3 is TGTGCCAGCAGCCAAGCCCTCAGGACTGGCGACAATGAGCAGTTCTTC. Translation gives CASSQALRTGDNEQFF.

CDR3 nucleotide sequence: TGTGCCAGTACAGGGCCCGATCAAGAGACCCAGTACTTC. This gives the protein CASTGPDQETQYF. The V and J genes are TRBV19 and TRBJ2-5; perhaps TRBD1 as D (5 bases). Germline V gene data show CDR1 as LNHDA and CDR2 as SQIVND (reference sequence). The CDR3 sequence is 13 residues long. Trimming cost V 7 bases and J 2 bases, with 11 bases left between them.

This clone showed up just once. The chain uses TRBV7-9 and TRBJ1-1, with D perhaps TRBD1 (6 bases). This CDR3 has 14 residues. Per the germline V gene, CDR1 is SEHNR and CDR2 is FQNEAQ (reference sequence). Trimming shortened V by 5 bases and J by 8 bases, and 18 bases separated the two germline ends. The CDR3, as DNA: TGTGCCAGCAGCAAACCCGGGACAACAATCGAAGCTTTCTTT. Translating gives CASSKPGTTIEAFF.

The genes are TRBV2 and TRBJ1-2; possibly TRBD1 for D (6 bases). Per the germline V gene, CDR1 is SNHLY and CDR2 is FYNNEI. This CDR3 region has 14 residues. The V end was cut by 6 bases, the J end by 2 bases, with 13 bases between. The CDR3 is CASSNTGQNYGYTF. CDR3 sequence (DNA): TGTGCCAGCAGCAACACAGGGCAAAACTATGGCTACACCTTC.

The chain has TRBV4-1 and TRBJ2-1, with a tentative D call TRBD2 (6 bases). This CDR3 region has 14 residues. The V gene's germline CDR1 is MGHRA and CDR2 YSYEKL. V lost 4 bases and J lost 5, with 12 bases in between. The CDR3 region has the DNA TGCGCCAGCAGCCCCCCCTCTAGCGACAATGAGCAGTTCTTC. It codes for CASSPPSSDNEQFF.

V is TRBV15 and J is TRBJ2-7; TRBD2 matches at 9 bases. CDR1 is LNHNV, CDR2 YYDKDF, per germline (reference sequence). CDR3 length equals 13 residues. V lost 6 bases, J lost 3 bases, and 3 bases stayed unmatched. This chain's CDR3 is CATRNSGSYEQYF. The CDR3 coding sequence is TGTGCCACCAGAAATAGCGGGAGCTACGAGCAGTACTTC.

The CDR3 DNA reads TGTGCCAGCAGCTTTCGCCCCGGGGGGAACACTGAAGCTTTCTTT. This codes for CASSFRPGGNTEAFF. The chain links TRBV7-8 to TRBJ1-1, with TRBD1 as a possible D gene (5 bases). Trimming pared 3 bases from V and 1 base from J, leaving 12 bases between. CDR1 is SGHVS, CDR2 FQNEAQ, per germline. The CDR3 sequence is 15 residues long.

The chain employs TRBV5-6 and TRBJ2-5; TRBD2 matches 7 bases. The CDR3 extends over 15 amino acids. Germline assignment: CDR1 SGHDT and CDR2 YYEEEE. The V gene end was trimmed by 1 base and the J gene end by 5 bases; junction bases not matched to a gene: 8. The DNA of the CDR3 is TGTGCCAGCAGCTTGACAGGATGGGAGGGGGAGACCCAGTACTTC. Protein product: CASSLTGWEGETQYF.

The chain couples TRBV19 to TRBJ2-5, with TRBD2 identical over 13 bases. After removal of 4 bases from V and 5 bases from J, the junction contained 19 bases not matched to a gene. CDR1 is LNHDA, CDR2 SQIVND, per germline (reference sequence). The CDR3 extends over 20 amino acids. CDR3 sequence reads: CASSRLPGLAGPTTGETQYF. For the CDR3, the DNA is TGTGCCAGTAGTAGGCTACCGGGACTAGCGGGACCTACTACCGGTGAGACCCAGTACTTC. The complete variable domain, with remaining parts taken from reference TRBV19 and TRBJ2-5, reads DGGITQSPKYLFRKEGQNVTLSCEQNLNHDAMYWYRQDPGQGLRLIYYSQIVNDFQKGDIAEGYSVSREKKESFPLTVTSAQKNPTAFYLCASSRLPGLAGPTTGETQYFGPGTRLLVL.

This sequence joins TRBV19 and TRBJ1-2; 7 nucleotides match TRBD1. This CDR3 has 14 residues. V shed 7 bases, J shed 4 bases, and the junction held 9 bases outside the gene matches. From germline, CDR1 is LNHDA and CDR2 SQIVND (reference sequence). The CDR3 region is CASKVETGTYGYTF. CDR3 nucleotides: TGTGCCAGTAAAGTCGAGACAGGGACCTATGGCTACACCTTC.

V usage is TRBV6-4 and J usage is TRBJ2-3; possible D gene TRBD2, 5 bases. The germline V and J ends were trimmed by 2 bases and 1 base, with 13 bases remaining between them. Per the germline V gene, CDR1 is MRHNA and CDR2 is SNTAGT. CDR3 size: 16 residues. The CDR3 loop is CASSDSGGRGTDTQYF. CDR3 coding DNA: TGTGCCAGCAGTGACAGTGGAGGACGGGGCACAGATACGCAGTATTTT.

The chain has TRBV5-5 and TRBJ1-5; D is unclear. V shed 0 bases and J shed 4 bases, with 8 bases lying between them. The CDR3 length is 14 residues. Per germline, CDR1 SGHKS and CDR2 YYEKEE (reference sequence). CDR3 DNA: TGTGCCAGCAGCTTGGATGTGACAAATCAGCCCCAGCATTTT. Protein sequence: CASSLDVTNQPQHF.

This sequence joins TRBV5-1 and TRBJ1-1; tentative D call: TRBD1 (5 bases). Trimming stripped 6 bases from V and 0 bases from J, with 9 bases between. The length of the CDR3 is 13 residues. Looked up from germline, CDR1 is SGHRS and CDR2 is YFSETQ. DNA for the CDR3: TGCGCCAGCAAGGAGGGGATGAACACTGAAGCTTTCTTT. Protein product: CASKEGMNTEAFF.

V usage is TRBV18 and J usage is TRBJ1-5; D not resolved. V was cut by 3 bases and J by 7 bases, with 10 bases left in between. Germline CDR1 and CDR2: KGHSH and LQKENI. The CDR3 length is 13 residues. The CDR3 sequence: CASSPGSGQPQHF. DNA for the CDR3: TGTGCCAGCTCACCGGGGAGCGGGCAGCCCCAGCATTTT.

Remarks on this clone: A read error may produce the germline difference seen at one junction end. The V gene is TRBV2, the J gene TRBJ2-5, with D possibly being TRBD2 (6 bases). Germline V lookup: CDR1 SNHLY, CDR2 FYNNEI. The CDR3 extends over 10 amino acids. The CDR3 nucleotides read TGTGCCAGCAGTGGGAGGGCCAGGCACTTC. Translating it yields CASSGRARHF. Variable domain in full (rest from reference TRBV2 and TRBJ2-5): EPEVTQTPSHQVTQMGQEVILRCVPISNHLYFYWYRQILGQKVEFLVSFYNNEISEKSEIFDDQFSVERPDGSNFTLKIRSTKLEDSAMYFCASSGRARHFGPGTRLLVL.

The genes are TRBV28 and TRBJ2-1, with 10 bases identical to TRBD2. J was trimmed by 4 bases and V by 11 bases; bases with no gene match: 20. The CDR3 extends over 18 amino acids. Germline V gene lookup returns CDR1 MDHEN and CDR2 SYDVKM. The CDR3 DNA is TGTGCCTCAACCCCGCCTACATGGGGGACTAGCGCTTACAATGAGCAGTTCTTC. Its protein product is CASTPPTWGTSAYNEQFF.

V and J are TRBV30 and TRBJ1-1; D gene unclear. In germline, CDR1 is GTSNPN, CDR2 SVGIG (reference sequence). The germline V and J ends were trimmed by 2 bases and 4 bases, with 11 bases remaining between them. This CDR3 contains 13 residues. CDR3 DNA sequence: TGTGCCTGGAGTCCCCGGGGTCGCACTGAAGCTTTCTTT. Its translation: CAWSPRGRTEAFF. The whole variable domain, remainder taken from reference TRBV30 and TRBJ1-1, is SQTIHQWPATLVQPVGSPLSLECTVEGTSNPNLYWYRQAAGRGLQLLFYSVGIGQISSEVPQNLSASRPQDRQFILSSKKLLLSDSGFYLCAWSPRGRTEAFFGQGTRLTVV.

V and J are TRBV5-8 and TRBJ1-1; TRBD1 matches at 7 bases. Germline values: CDR1 SGHTS, CDR2 YDEGEE. The CDR3 runs to 16 residues. J lost 0 bases, V lost 0 bases, and 5 bases had no gene match. CDR3 loop: CASSLAPGQMNTEAFF. The CDR3 region has the DNA TGTGCCAGCAGCTTGGCTCCGGGACAGATGAACACTGAAGCTTTCTTT.

This sequence joins TRBV7-9 and TRBJ1-1; TRBD1 is a possible D gene (6 bases). The CDR3 runs to 14 residues. The V end lost 1 base, the J end lost 3 bases, and 9 bases lay between the germline ends. Looked up from germline, CDR1 is SEHNR and CDR2 is FQNEAQ (reference sequence). In DNA, the CDR3 is TGTGCCAGCAGCTTAGGTCAGGGGTACACTGAAGCTTTCTTT. Translated: CASSLGQGYTEAFF.

The chain recombines TRBV4-1 with TRBJ1-1, with D tentatively TRBD1 (5 bases). The CDR3 consists of 14 residues. Germline CDR1 reads MGHRA; CDR2 reads YSYEKL. V dropped 4 bases and J dropped 1 base, with 10 bases sitting between them. CDR3 bases: TGCGCCAGCAGCCTCAGGGAAACGAACACTGAAGCTTTCTTT. Translation gives CASSLRETNTEAFF.

Sample share makes this clone medium-sized. The V and J genes are TRBV6-1 and TRBJ1-5; D is perhaps TRBD1 (5 bases). The V end was cut by 3 bases, the J end by 7 bases, with 16 bases between. The CDR3 consists of 15 residues. Germline CDR1 is MNHNS and CDR2 is SASEGT. The CDR3 spells CASSDGQGGGQPQHF. The CDR3 region has the DNA TGTGCCAGCAGTGACGGTCAGGGAGGCGGCCAGCCCCAGCATTTT.

This CDR3 is CSVATSGGSDTQYF. The DNA of the CDR3 is TGCAGCGTTGCGACTAGCGGGGGGTCTGATACGCAGTATTTT. V is TRBV29-1 and J is TRBJ2-3; 13 nucleotides agree with TRBD2. This CDR3 has 14 amino acids. The ends lost 4 bases at V and 6 bases at J; junction bases unmatched: 4. Germline CDR1 and CDR2: SQVTM and ANQGSEA.

The chain combines TRBV28 with TRBJ2-7; D gene uncertain. Trimming pared 5 bases from V and 3 bases from J, leaving 14 bases between. The CDR3 covers 14 residues. Germline CDR1 and CDR2: MDHEN and SYDVKM. The CDR3 sequence is CASSPRGGSYEQYF. For the CDR3, the DNA is TGTGCCAGCAGTCCCCGAGGCGGCAGCTACGAGCAGTACTTC.

This chain uses TRBV11-1 with TRBJ1-1, with a tentative D call TRBD1 (6 bases). CDR1 and CDR2 from the germline V gene are SGHAT and FQDESV (reference sequence). Trimming removed 6 bases from V and 1 base from J, with 18 bases in between. The CDR3 length is 16 residues. The CDR3 region is CASRLLSGQKNTEAFF. CDR3 coding DNA: TGTGCCAGCAGACTTTTATCAGGACAGAAGAACACTGAAGCTTTCTTT.

The chain carries TRBV7-3 and TRBJ2-3; possibly TRBD2 for D (6 bases). The germline V gene has CDR1 SGHTA and CDR2 FQGTGA. V lost 0 bases and J 2 bases, leaving 9 bases between the germline ends. The CDR3 runs to 15 residues. The CDR3 region is CASSLTGGDTDTQYF. CDR3 bases: TGTGCCAGCAGCTTAACCGGGGGTGACACAGATACGCAGTATTTT.